The 26 T cell receptor beta chains listed next were all sequenced from one sample in a study of human T cells and chemical hapten exposure. Time point denoted: pre-sensitization, week 0. Documented treatment: therapeutic diphenylcyclopropenone sensitization with weekly scalp DPC. TCRdb reprocessed the RACE reads via MiXCR and lists one record per CDR3 protein. The sample contains 50,000 to 70,000 distinct CDR3 sequences, more than 9% of which appear only once. This material consisted of whole blood, taken in connection with sensitization to the hapten diphenylcyclopropenone (DPC). The receptors derive from a man aged 35 to 55 with alopecia areata. Some clones in this sample may be carry-over from other donors' samples.

The J gene is TRBJ1-4, the V gene TRBV28, with 7 nucleotides matching TRBD1. This CDR3 contains 15 residues. The J segment lost 7 bases and the V segment lost 5 bases, leaving 10 bases of the junction unmatched. Germline V lookup: CDR1 MDHEN, CDR2 SYDVKM. CDR3 coding DNA: TGTGCCAGCAGTCCCCGGGACAGTACGCCTGAAAAACTGTTTTTT. Its protein is CASSPRDSTPEKLFF.

The rearrangement uses TRBV20-1 and TRBJ2-1, with D possibly matching TRBD2 (5 bases). Germline CDR1 reads DFQATT; CDR2 reads SNEGSKA (reference sequence). Deletions cut 5 bases from V and 0 bases from J, with 11 bases between. The CDR3 loop spans 14 amino acids. CDR3 nucleotide sequence: TGCAGTGCTCTCATAGGGAGCTCCTACAATGAGCAGTTCTTC. Protein sequence: CSALIGSSYNEQFF.

The chain recombines TRBV7-9 with TRBJ1-2, with D possibly matching TRBD1 (5 bases). The V gene's germline CDR1 is SEHNR and CDR2 FQNEAQ (reference sequence). Trimming pared 7 bases from V and 4 bases from J, leaving 13 bases between. The CDR3 is made up of 13 amino acids. The CDR3: CASTLRGVYGYTF. CDR3 sequence (DNA): TGTGCCAGCACTCTACGGGGGGTCTATGGCTACACCTTC.

This rearrangement joins TRBV7-2 to TRBJ1-1; D not certain. V was trimmed by 4 bases and J by 5 bases, leaving 11 bases between them. CDR1 is SGHTA, CDR2 FQGNSA, per germline. The CDR3 sequence is 13 residues long. CDR3 in DNA: TGTGCCAGCAGCTCCTACTTCGGGACTGAAGCTTTCTTT. This codes for CASSSYFGTEAFF.

This clonotype was counted only a few times. The V call is TRBV6-5, the J call TRBJ2-3; no clear D. CDR3 length: 16 residues. Per the germline V gene, CDR1 is MNHEY and CDR2 is SVGAGI. V was trimmed by 0 bases and J by 0 bases, leaving 10 bases between them. The CDR3 DNA is TGTGCCAGCAGTTACTCGAAGGGCCTTAGCACAGATACGCAGTATTTT. Amino acids: CASSYSKGLSTDTQYF.

In this sample, this clonotype turned up many times. V usage is TRBV9 and J usage is TRBJ1-5; D remains unclear. The CDR3 totals 14 residues. Germline CDR1 reads SGDLS; CDR2 reads YYNGEE. V shed 0 bases and J shed 1 base, with 5 bases lying between them. CDR3 sequence reads: CASSVGVSNQPQHF. For the CDR3, the DNA is TGTGCCAGCAGCGTAGGGGTGAGCAATCAGCCCCAGCATTTT.

The chain uses TRBV5-6 and TRBJ2-3; 9 bases agree with TRBD1. This CDR3 has 16 residues. Germline V gives CDR1 SGHDT, CDR2 YYEEEE. Losses at the gene ends were 4 bases for V and 3 bases for J; bases not matched to a gene: 9. CDR3 residues: CASSRGTGRITDTQYF. The CDR3 DNA reads as TGTGCCAGCAGCCGAGGGACAGGGAGAATTACAGATACGCAGTATTTT.

As concerns this clonotype: A junction boundary mismatches the germline segment, possibly from a read error. The chain recombines TRBV11-2 with TRBJ1-1; perhaps TRBD1 as D (5 bases). Per germline, CDR1 SGHAT and CDR2 FQNNGV. The CDR3 totals 15 residues. In DNA form, the CDR3 reads TGTGCCAGCAGCTTCTCCGCCGGGGCGGGGACTGAAGTTTTCTTT. It yields the protein CASSFSAGAGTEVFF. The variable domain in full, with the rest retrieved from reference TRBV11-2 and TRBJ1-1, is EAGVAQSPRYKIIEKRQSVAFWCNPISGHATLYWYQQILGQGPKLLIQFQNNGVVDDSQLPKDRFSAERLKGVDSTLKIQPAKLEDSAVYLCASSFSAGAGTEVFFGQGTRLTVV.

The table lists this clonotype with many counts. The chain employs TRBV20-1 and TRBJ2-1; no reliable D call. Trimming removed 3 bases from V and 1 base from J, with 10 bases in between. Germline V lookup: CDR1 DFQATT, CDR2 SNEGSKA (reference sequence). The CDR3 extends over 14 amino acids. CDR3: CSASGWRSYNEQFF. CDR3 DNA sequence: TGCAGTGCTAGCGGGTGGCGGTCCTACAATGAGCAGTTCTTC.

In this sample, this clonotype turned up a few times. The chain employs TRBV20-1 and TRBJ2-5, with 9 bases fitting TRBD1. The junction had 8 bases not matched to a gene; V was cut back by 2 bases and J by 4 bases. Germline CDR1 and CDR2: DFQATT and SNEGSKA (reference sequence). The CDR3 contains 15 residues. The CDR3 sequence: CSARRDRDFAETQYF. The CDR3 bases are TGCAGTGCTAGAAGGGACAGGGACTTTGCAGAGACCCAGTACTTC.

A note on this clonotype: A much larger clone lies a single base off, so this may be a read error. This chain connects TRBV2 to TRBJ1-1; the D is unclear. The V gene's germline CDR1 is SNHLY and CDR2 FYNNEI. The CDR3 length is 13 residues. Trimming left V 3 bases short and J 1 base short, with 6 bases between. This chain's CDR3 is CASSDTGNTEAFF. The CDR3, as DNA: TGTGCCAGCAGTGATACTGGGAACACTGAAGCTTTCTTT.

V is TRBV28 and J is TRBJ2-7; D unclear. V lost 1 base and J lost 3, with 7 bases in between. CDR1 MDHEN and CDR2 SYDVKM come from the germline V gene. The CDR3 sequence is 13 residues long. The CDR3 DNA is TGTGCCAGCAGTTTATCGGGTGTCTACGAGCAGTACTTC. Translating gives CASSLSGVYEQYF.

This clonotype was counted many times. The chain recombines TRBV20-1 with TRBJ2-1, with TRBD2 identical over 10 bases. The CDR3 is 14 amino acids. Trimming at V came to 3 bases and at J to 9 bases, leaving 8 bases not matched to a gene. Germline CDR1 is DFQATT and CDR2 is SNEGSKA (reference sequence). The CDR3 protein is CSASRSGRAFEQFF. Written as DNA, the CDR3 is TGCAGTGCTAGTCGCAGCGGGAGGGCCTTTGAGCAGTTCTTC.

This clonotype was counted between two and nine times. The rearrangement uses TRBV11-2 and TRBJ2-3; 7 nucleotides line up with TRBD2. There are 17 residues in the CDR3. J was trimmed by 0 bases and V by 3 bases; bases with no gene match: 9. The germline gives CDR1 SGHAT, CDR2 FQNNGV. In DNA form, the CDR3 reads TGTGCCAGCAGCTTCCGGGACTACCTTACTAGCACAGATACGCAGTATTTT. Translating gives CASSFRDYLTSTDTQYF.

This chain links TRBV5-1 with TRBJ2-2; D remains ambiguous. Germline CDR1 and CDR2: SGHRS and YFSETQ. Trimming took off 3 bases at V and 3 bases at J, with 18 bases between the two ends. The length of the CDR3 is 17 residues. The DNA of the CDR3 is TGCGCCAGCAGCTCTGGCATGTTGAGGATTGACACCGGGGAGCTGTTTTTT. Its protein product is CASSSGMLRIDTGELFF.

The rearrangement joins TRBV28 to TRBJ2-3; D unclear. Trimming left V 5 bases short and J 7 bases short, with 4 bases between. Germline loops: CDR1 MDHEN, CDR2 SYDVKM. The CDR3 has 10 amino acids. The CDR3 loop is CASSTYTQYF. The CDR3 nucleotides read TGTGCCAGCAGTACTTATACGCAGTATTTT. Full variable domain (remainder filled in from reference TRBV28 and TRBJ2-3): DVKVTQSSRYLVKRTGEKVFLECVQDMDHENMFWYRQDPGLGLRLIYFSYDVKMKEKGDIPEGYSVSREKKERFSLILESASTNQTSMYLCASSTYTQYFGPGTRLTVL.

This clonotype came up many times. This sequence joins TRBV24-1 and TRBJ2-1, with 7 bases lining up with TRBD2. Germline V gives CDR1 KGHDR, CDR2 SFDVKD. The trim removed 4 bases at V and 6 bases at J, leaving 14 bases unmatched. The CDR3 extends over 17 amino acids. The CDR3 region is CATSDRPTSVGTNEQFF. CDR3 sequence (DNA): TGTGCCACCAGTGACCGTCCCACTAGCGTTGGAACCAATGAGCAGTTCTTC.

This clonotype was counted ten times or more. The chain employs TRBV30 and TRBJ1-5; no clear D gene. This CDR3 region has 13 residues. Germline V lookup: CDR1 GTSNPN, CDR2 SVGIG (reference sequence). V lost 1 base and J lost 0, with 4 bases in between. The CDR3 protein is CAWSGDSNQPQHF. CDR3 nucleotide sequence: TGTGCCTGGAGTGGGGATAGCAATCAGCCCCAGCATTTT. Together with reference TRBV30 and TRBJ1-5, the CDR3 gives the full variable domain: SQTIHQWPATLVQPVGSPLSLECTVEGTSNPNLYWYRQAAGRGLQLLFYSVGIGQISSEVPQNLSASRPQDRQFILSSKKLLLSDSGFYLCAWSGDSNQPQHFGDGTRLSIL.

This chain uses TRBV4-3 with TRBJ2-7; TRBD1 matches at 7 bases. This CDR3 comprises 14 residues. Germline V lookup: CDR1 LGHNA, CDR2 YSLEER. The V segment lost 4 bases and the J segment 3 bases; nucleotides outside the gene matches: 6. CDR3 loop: CASSPVQGVYEQYF. The CDR3 nucleotides are TGCGCCAGCAGCCCGGTGCAGGGGGTCTACGAGCAGTACTTC.

A few counts support this clonotype. J is TRBJ2-3 and V is TRBV9; TRBD1 might be the D (5 bases). The CDR3 sequence is 15 residues long. From germline, CDR1 is SGDLS and CDR2 YYNGEE. With 0 bases removed from V and 5 bases from J, the gap between germline ends came to 13 bases. CDR3 in amino acids: CASSVEGFQGDTQYF. The CDR3 DNA reads as TGTGCCAGCAGCGTAGAAGGCTTTCAGGGAGATACGCAGTATTTT.

This clonotype was recorded at least ten times. The chain links TRBV5-4 to TRBJ1-4; the match to TRBD1 covers 8 bases. In germline, CDR1 is SGHNT, CDR2 YYREEE (reference sequence). V shed 0 bases, J shed 5 bases, and the junction held 6 bases outside the gene matches. This CDR3 has 16 amino acids. CDR3: CASSLGGQGSNEKLFF. Here the CDR3 DNA reads TGTGCCAGCAGCTTGGGCGGACAGGGTTCCAATGAAAAACTGTTTTTT.

This clonotype has a count of ten or more. The chain employs TRBV28 and TRBJ2-4; D is uncertain. The CDR3 sequence is 15 residues long. V was cut by 3 bases and J by 0 bases, with 9 bases left in between. Per germline, CDR1 MDHEN and CDR2 SYDVKM. CDR3 nucleotide sequence: TGTGCCAGCAGTTTGTTCGGTCTAGCCAAAAACATTCAGTACTTC. As protein: CASSLFGLAKNIQYF.

This clonotype was seen a few times. The gene calls are TRBV20-1 and TRBJ2-2; D gene ambiguous. V was trimmed by 1 base and J by 7 bases, leaving 4 bases between them. The CDR3 length is 11 residues. Germline-derived CDR1 and CDR2 are DFQATT and SNEGSKA (reference sequence). The CDR3 coding sequence is TGCAGTGCTAGAGTTGACGGGGAGCTGTTTTTT. This gives the protein CSARVDGELFF.

This clonotype appeared many times. V gene TRBV7-2 combines with J gene TRBJ1-2; the D is unclear. The germline gives CDR1 SGHTA, CDR2 FQGNSA. CDR3 length: 14 residues. V gave up 4 bases and J gave up 4 bases, with 13 bases separating them. Here the CDR3 reads CASSSSRDFYGYTF. The CDR3 bases are TGTGCCAGCAGCTCCTCCCGGGATTTCTATGGCTACACCTTC.

The gene calls are TRBV29-1 and TRBJ2-1, with unresolved D. Germline assignment: CDR1 SQVTM and CDR2 ANQGSEA. The CDR3 sequence is 10 residues long. V was trimmed by 7 bases and J by 4 bases, leaving 5 bases between them. The CDR3 loop reads CSAGYNEQFF. The CDR3 region has the DNA TGCAGCGCCGGATACAATGAGCAGTTCTTC.

This clonotype was detected a few times. The CDR3 protein is CASSFRDGYTF. In nucleotides, the CDR3 is TGTGCCAGCAGTTTCCGGGATGGCTACACCTTC. The chain is built from TRBV28 and TRBJ1-2, with unresolved D. Trimming pared 3 bases from V and 6 bases from J, leaving 5 bases between. Germline V lookup: CDR1 MDHEN, CDR2 SYDVKM. The CDR3 extends over 11 amino acids.